This T cell receptor beta chain comes out of a study of blood T cell repertoires in COVID-19. As handled by the study authors: How many nucleated cells were present was estimated from reference gene primer amplification. Sequencing used immunoSEQ multiplex PCR; TCRdb keeps in-frame clones, though not all of them. That table is the source of V, J and clone size, and D and trimming were worked out from the DNA. The sample has fewer than 40,000 clones, around 88% seen once. Germline CDR1 SEHNR, CDR2 FQNEAQ (reference sequence). The V and J ends lost 5 bases and 2 bases, in that order; junction bases with no gene match: 9. CDR3 length: 16 residues.

The TCR was taken from a woman in her 70s with active COVID-19. The specimen was peripheral blood. V gene TRBV7-9 combines with J gene TRBJ1-5; the match to TRBD1 covers 7 bases. This chain's CDR3 is CASSRQGNDRNQPQHF. The CDR3 nucleotides are TGTGCCAGCAGCCGACAGGGAAACGATCGCAATCAGCCCCAGCATTTT.